This entry lists 3 T cell receptor beta chains sequenced from one sample in a study of shared clonotypes between healthy human individuals. This table comes from immunoSEQ multiplex PCR, and its TCRdb copy is limited to in-frame clones, with some not included. Of about 2.4 million clones in the sample, around 90% were seen once. The material sequenced was naive CD4+ T cells sorted from blood. Subset reported: CD45RA+ positively selected. The receptors come from a man younger than 35 in good health.

V is TRBV7-2 and J is TRBJ1-2, with D uncertain. Between the trimmed V and J ends, which lost 5 bases and 2 bases, there was a span of 9 bases. Per the germline V gene, CDR1 is SGHTA and CDR2 is FQGNSA. This CDR3 has 13 amino acids. CDR3 loop: CASSPDPNYGYTF. CDR3 bases: TGTGCCAGCAGCCCGGACCCCAACTATGGCTACACCTTC.

V usage is TRBV7-8 and J usage is TRBJ1-5; a possible D gene is TRBD1 (5 bases). There are 16 residues in the CDR3. Per the germline V gene, CDR1 is SGHVS and CDR2 is FQNEAQ. Trimming took off 0 bases at V and 7 bases at J, with 16 bases between the two ends. The CDR3 protein is CASSLAPWDAQQPQHF. The DNA of the CDR3 is TGTGCCAGCAGCTTAGCGCCGTGGGACGCCCAACAGCCCCAGCATTTT.

The V call is TRBV19, the J call TRBJ1-4; D gene ambiguous. Trimming took 5 bases from V and 3 from J, leaving 13 bases between them. The CDR3 consists of 15 residues. Germline CDR1 and CDR2: LNHDA and SQIVND (reference sequence). The CDR3 DNA reads as TGTGCCAGTAGTGAGGTCTCCTTTTCTAATGAAAAACTGTTTTTT. Amino acids: CASSEVSFSNEKLFF.